Shown below are 11 T cell receptor beta chains from a single sample sequenced in a study of blood T cell repertoires in COVID-19. Here immunoSEQ multiplex PCR was the method, and the copy in TCRdb shows in-frame clones only, minus some. The sample includes approximately 94,000 clones, 87% of them seen just once. The sequenced material came from peripheral blood. Receptors originate from a man younger than 40 in a cohort sampled during active COVID-19.

This rearrangement joins TRBV6-5 to TRBJ1-2; possible D gene TRBD1, 6 bases. CDR3 length: 14 residues. Germline V gene data show CDR1 as MNHEY and CDR2 as SVGAGI. Trimming shortened V by 6 bases and J by 7 bases, and 18 bases separated the two germline ends. The CDR3 sequence: CASSSGQWEPGYTF. CDR3 bases: TGTGCCAGCAGCTCCGGACAGTGGGAGCCTGGCTACACCTTC.

The CDR3: CASSLVSGTGELFF. CDR3 nucleotides: TGCGCCAGCAGCTTGGTGTCGGGTACGGGGGAGCTGTTTTTT. The J gene is TRBJ2-2, the V gene TRBV5-1, with D uncertain. Germline loops: CDR1 SGHRS, CDR2 YFSETQ. The CDR3 consists of 14 residues. The V and J ends lost 0 bases and 8 bases respectively, with 11 bases between them.

This sequence joins TRBV7-8 and TRBJ1-5; 7 bases are shared with TRBD1. The CDR3 has 15 amino acids. The V segment lost 3 bases and the J segment 3 bases; nucleotides outside the gene matches: 5. In germline, CDR1 is SGHVS, CDR2 FQNEAQ. Written as DNA, the CDR3 is TGTGCCAGCAGCTTTGGGGACAGCTACAATCAGCCCCAGCATTTT. The encoded protein is CASSFGDSYNQPQHF.

The CDR3 is CASSYTASGDTQYF. The CDR3 DNA follows: TGTGCCAGCAGTTACACGGCTAGCGGAGATACGCAGTATTTT. The chain recombines TRBV6-2 or TRBV6-3 with TRBJ2-3; 7 nucleotides agree with TRBD2. This CDR3 is 14 amino acids long. With 2 bases clipped from V and 5 bases from J, the junction kept 4 bases outside the gene matches. The germline V gene encodes CDR1 MNHEY and CDR2 SVGEGT.

In DNA form, the CDR3 reads TGTGCCAGCAGGGGGACAGGGGGCGCGCAGGCTGAAGCTTTCTTT. Protein: CASRGTGGAQAEAFF. The J gene is TRBJ1-1, the V gene TRBV5-4; TRBD1 matches at 12 bases. Germline V lookup: CDR1 SGHNT, CDR2 YYREEE (reference sequence). The CDR3 totals 15 residues. V shed 5 bases and J 6 bases; nucleotides not matched to a gene: 8.

The chain is built from TRBV7-9 and TRBJ1-1, with a tentative D call TRBD1 (6 bases). Germline CDR1 is SEHNR and CDR2 is FQNEAQ (reference sequence). The V gene lost 2 bases and the J gene lost 2 bases, with 12 bases spanning the gap. This CDR3 has 15 residues. CDR3 DNA sequence: TGTGCCAGCAGCTTACCAGGACAGTCTAACACTGAAGCTTTCTTT. Its protein is CASSLPGQSNTEAFF.

The V call is TRBV6-5, the J call TRBJ2-3, with 8 bases that match TRBD2. The length of the CDR3 is 16 residues. V trimming: 2 bases; J trimming: 6 bases; junction bases outside the gene matches: 10. Germline lookup yields CDR1 MNHEY and CDR2 SVGAGI. The CDR3, as DNA: TGTGCCAGCAGTTACCGGCGGGGGGCGGGGAGCGATACGCAGTATTTT. Protein product: CASSYRRGAGSDTQYF.

This clone has just a few counts. J is TRBJ2-1 and V is TRBV20-1; maybe TRBD2 (7 bases). Per germline, CDR1 DFQATT and CDR2 SNEGSKA (reference sequence). The CDR3 length is 11 residues. V lost 4 bases and J 15 bases, leaving 16 bases between the germline ends. CDR3 region: CSAIGGGRLFF. CDR3 nucleotides: TGCAGTGCTATTGGGGGGGGCCGTCTGTTCTTC.

The genes are TRBV6-2 or TRBV6-3 and TRBJ2-4, with D perhaps matching TRBD1 (6 bases). Germline-derived CDR1 and CDR2 are MNHEY and SVGEGT. The CDR3 runs to 16 residues. Trimming took off 5 bases at V and 0 bases at J, with 14 bases between the two ends. DNA for the CDR3: TGTGCCAGCAGTGATCGGACAGCACTAGCCAAAAACATTCAGTACTTC. Its protein is CASSDRTALAKNIQYF.

This rearrangement joins TRBV18 to TRBJ1-1; D gene ambiguous. Germline CDR1 KGHSH, CDR2 LQKENI. CDR3 length equals 15 residues. V lost 3 bases and J lost 6, with 17 bases in between. The CDR3 reads CASSPLLEGGSEAFF. As DNA, the CDR3 is TGTGCCAGCTCACCGCTACTTGAGGGTGGCTCTGAAGCTTTCTTT.

The CDR3 nucleotides read TGTGCCAGCAGCTGGAGCGGGGGGGCCTACGAGCAGTACTTC. Translation gives CASSWSGGAYEQYF. The rearrangement uses TRBV5-4 and TRBJ2-7; TRBD2 matches at 10 bases. Germline-derived CDR1 and CDR2 are SGHNT and YYREEE (reference sequence). The CDR3 totals 14 residues. V lost 3 bases and J lost 2; bases outside the gene matches: 2.